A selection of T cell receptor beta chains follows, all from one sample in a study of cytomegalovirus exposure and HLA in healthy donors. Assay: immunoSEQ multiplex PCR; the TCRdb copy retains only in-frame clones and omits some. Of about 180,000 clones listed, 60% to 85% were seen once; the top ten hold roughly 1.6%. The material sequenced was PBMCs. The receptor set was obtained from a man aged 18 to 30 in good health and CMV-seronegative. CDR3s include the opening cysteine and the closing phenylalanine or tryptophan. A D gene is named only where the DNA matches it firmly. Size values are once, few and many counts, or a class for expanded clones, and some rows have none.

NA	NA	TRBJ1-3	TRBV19	CASTPRSGNTIYF	TGTGCCAGTACCCCACGGTCTGGAAACACCATATATTTT
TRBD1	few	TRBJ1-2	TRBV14	CASSLQGGGYTF	TGTGCCAGCAGCCTCCAGGGGGGTGGCTACACCTTC
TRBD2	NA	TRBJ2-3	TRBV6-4	CASSDPPRGGKDTQYF	TGTGCCAGCAGTGACCCGCCCCGGGGGGGGAAAGATACGCAGTATTTT
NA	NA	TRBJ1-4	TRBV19	CASSDTGGNEKLFF	TGTGCCAGTAGCGATACGGGGGGAAATGAAAAACTGTTTTTT
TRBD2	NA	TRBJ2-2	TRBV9	CASSAPGLAGLSNTGELFF	TGTGCCAGCAGCGCACCGGGACTAGCGGGGCTTTCTAACACCGGGGAGCTGTTTTTT
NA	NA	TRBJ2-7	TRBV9	CASSARQVTNEQYF	TGTGCCAGCAGCGCCCGACAGGTCACTAACGAGCAGTACTTC
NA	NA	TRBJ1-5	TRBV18	CASRAGGGGQPQHF	TGTGCCAGCCGAGCGGGGGGCGGAGGTCAGCCCCAGCATTTT
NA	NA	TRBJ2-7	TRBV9	CASSVGTNSYEQYF	TGTGCCAGCAGCGTAGGGACAAACTCCTACGAGCAGTACTTC
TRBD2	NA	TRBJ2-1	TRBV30	CAWSGGDGHSYNEQFF	TGTGCCTGGAGCGGGGGGGACGGCCACTCCTACAATGAGCAGTTCTTC
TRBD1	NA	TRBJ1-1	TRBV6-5	CASRGQKDTEAFF	TGTGCCAGCAGGGGACAGAAAGACACTGAAGCTTTCTTT
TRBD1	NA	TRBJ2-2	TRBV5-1	CASSPRQGSTGELFF	TGCGCCAGCAGCCCTAGACAGGGTTCGACCGGGGAGCTGTTTTTT
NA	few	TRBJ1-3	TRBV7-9	CSSRLRQGPGTGNTIYF	TGTTCCAGCAGACTACGGCAAGGACCGGGAACGGGGAACACCATATATTTT
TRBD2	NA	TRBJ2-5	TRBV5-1	CASSLAAGTSGETQYF	TGCGCCAGCAGCTTGGCCGCCGGGACTAGCGGAGAGACCCAGTACTTC
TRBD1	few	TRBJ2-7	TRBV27	CASRIGQGGVYEQYF	TGTGCCAGCAGGATTGGACAGGGAGGAGTGTACGAGCAGTACTTC
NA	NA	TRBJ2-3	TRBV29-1	CSVRRADTQYF	TGCAGCGTTCGACGGGCAGATACGCAGTATTTT
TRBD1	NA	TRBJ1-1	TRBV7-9	CSSSPGTAEAFF	TGTTCCAGCAGCCCGGGGACAGCTGAAGCTTTCTTT
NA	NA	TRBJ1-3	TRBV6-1	CASNPARTGNTIYF	TGTGCCAGCAACCCCGCGAGAACTGGAAACACCATATATTTT
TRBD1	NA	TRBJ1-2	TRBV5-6	CASTTIRQGAVYGYTF	TGTGCCAGCACCACAATTCGACAGGGGGCAGTCTATGGCTACACCTTC
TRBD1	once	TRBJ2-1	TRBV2	CASSPLGQGAHEQFF	TGTGCCAGCAGTCCACTGGGACAGGGGGCACATGAGCAGTTCTTC
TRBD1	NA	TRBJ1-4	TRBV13	CASSSTTGLNEKLFF	TGTGCCAGCAGCTCGACGACAGGGCTTAATGAAAAACTGTTTTTT
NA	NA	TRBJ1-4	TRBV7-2	CASSRDFKSEKLFF	TGTGCCAGCAGTCGGGACTTTAAGAGTGAAAAACTGTTTTTT
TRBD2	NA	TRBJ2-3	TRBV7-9	CASSLGSSGGSTTQYF	TGTGCCAGCAGCTTAGGCTCCAGCGGGGGGTCCACTACGCAGTATTTT
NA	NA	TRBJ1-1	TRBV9	CASSAGGVNTEAFF	TGTGCCAGCAGCGCCGGGGGGGTTAACACTGAAGCTTTCTTT
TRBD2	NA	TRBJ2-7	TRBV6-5	CASSLGTSGYEQYF	TGTGCCAGCAGTCTCGGGACTAGCGGCTACGAGCAGTACTTC
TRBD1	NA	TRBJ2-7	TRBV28	CASSLGWGTASSYEQYF	TGTGCCAGCAGTTTAGGTTGGGGGACAGCCTCCTCCTACGAGCAGTACTTC
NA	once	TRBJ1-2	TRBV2	CASSAGQLGIYGYTF	TGTGCCAGCAGCGCCGGACAGCTAGGGATCTATGGCTACACCTTC
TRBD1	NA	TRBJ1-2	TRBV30	CAWSVQLPDRGTYGYTF	TGTGCCTGGAGTGTACAGTTGCCGGACAGGGGGACCTATGGCTACACCTTC
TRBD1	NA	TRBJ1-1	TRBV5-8	CASSLAGTGWEAFF	TGTGCCAGCAGCCTAGCCGGGACAGGGTGGGAAGCTTTCTTT
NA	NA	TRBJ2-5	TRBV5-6	CASTRGVETQYF	TGTGCCAGCACCCGCGGGGTGGAGACCCAGTACTTC
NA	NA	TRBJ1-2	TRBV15	CATSRLGQNYGYTF	TGTGCCACCAGCAGATTAGGACAGAACTATGGCTACACCTTC
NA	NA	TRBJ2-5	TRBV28	CASRRPAETQYF	TGTGCCAGCAGACGCCCCGCGGAGACCCAGTACTTC
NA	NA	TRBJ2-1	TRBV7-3	CASSLTGKAGSYNEQFF	TGTGCCAGCAGCTTAACAGGCAAGGCGGGCTCCTACAATGAGCAGTTCTTC
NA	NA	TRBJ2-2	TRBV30	CAWRGRRNTGELFF	TGTGCCTGGAGGGGGAGAAGGAACACCGGGGAGCTGTTTTTT
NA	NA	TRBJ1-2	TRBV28	CASSLSRGGYTF	TGTGCCAGCAGTTTATCACGGGGTGGCTACACCTTC
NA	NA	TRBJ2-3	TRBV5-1	CASSLGDSSTDTQYF	TGCGCCAGCAGCTTGGGTGACTCTAGCACAGATACGCAGTATTTT
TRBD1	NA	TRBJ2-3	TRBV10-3	CAISPGGATDTQYF	TGTGCCATCAGTCCAGGGGGCGCGACAGATACGCAGTATTTT
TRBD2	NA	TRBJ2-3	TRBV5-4	CASSLEASGGTSTDTQYF	TGTGCCAGCAGCTTGGAGGCTAGCGGGGGGACTAGCACAGATACGCAGTATTTT
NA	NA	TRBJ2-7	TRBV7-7	CASSPEVGKSYEQYF	TGTGCTAGCAGCCCGGAGGTGGGGAAGTCCTACGAGCAGTACTTC